Listed below are T cell receptor beta chains from one sample, sequenced in a study of cytomegalovirus exposure and HLA in healthy donors. Assay: immunoSEQ multiplex PCR; the TCRdb copy retains only in-frame clones and omits some. The data contain more than 75,000 clones, about four fifths of them singletons. What was sequenced was PBMCs. These receptor sequences come from a woman aged 40 to 55 in good health and CMV-seronegative. CDR3s include the opening cysteine and the closing phenylalanine or tryptophan. A D gene is named only where the DNA matches it firmly. Rows may omit the clone size; those that give it use once, few, many or a size class.

j_gene | len | v_gene | d_gene | abundance | CDR3aa | CDR3nt
TRBJ1-5 | 18 | TRBV19 | TRBD1 | . | CASHAQGANTISNQPQHF | TGTGCCAGCCATGCGCAGGGGGCTAACACAATAAGCAATCAGCCCCAGCATTTT
TRBJ1-5 | 16 | TRBV11-2 | TRBD1 | . | CASSLGGTASNQPQHF | TGTGCCAGCAGCTTAGGTGGGACAGCCAGCAATCAGCCCCAGCATTTT
TRBJ2-1 | 14 | TRBV28 | TRBD1 | once | CASSSRTGRNEQFF | TGTGCCAGCAGTTCCAGGACAGGGCGGAATGAGCAGTTCTTC
TRBJ1-6 | 15 | TRBV25-1 | . | . | CATKRRGNNDSPLNF | TGTGCCACAAAACGCAGGGGTAATAATGATTCACCCCTCAACTTT
TRBJ2-7 | 15 | TRBV5-8 | TRBD2 | . | CASRKAGPAAYEQYF | TGTGCCAGCAGAAAAGCGGGGCCGGCGGCCTACGAGCAGTACTTC
TRBJ2-1 | 17 | TRBV4-3 | TRBD2 | . | CASSQEPGLAGSNEQFF | TGCGCCAGCAGCCAAGAACCGGGACTAGCGGGGAGTAATGAGCAGTTCTTC
TRBJ2-7 | 14 | TRBV5-1 | TRBD2 | . | CASSETSGSYEQYF | TGCGCCAGCAGCGAGACTAGCGGCTCCTACGAGCAGTACTTC
TRBJ2-7 | 16 | TRBV28 | . | . | CASSFSLWGLTYEQYF | TGTGCCAGCAGTTTTAGTTTGTGGGGGCTAACCTACGAGCAGTACTTC
TRBJ1-4 | 13 | TRBV30 | . | . | CAWVNGPREKLFF | TGTGCCTGGGTGAACGGCCCGAGGGAAAAACTGTTTTTT
TRBJ1-2 | 15 | TRBV5-6 | TRBD1 | . | CASSPRDRYYYGYTF | TGTGCCAGCAGCCCTAGGGACAGGTATTACTATGGCTACACCTTC
TRBJ1-2 | 12 | TRBV5-1 | . | once | CASRTGQTGYTF | TGCGCCAGCAGAACCGGACAGACCGGCTACACCTTC
TRBJ2-7 | 14 | TRBV15 | TRBD1 | . | CATSREGQGYEQYF | TGTGCCACCAGCAGAGAGGGACAGGGCTACGAGCAGTACTTC
TRBJ1-1 | 15 | TRBV6-1 | TRBD1 | . | CASTIMPQGGAEAFF | TGTGCCAGCACTATAATGCCTCAGGGGGGCGCTGAAGCTTTCTTT
TRBJ1-6 | 16 | TRBV4-2 | . | once | CASSQDLGLVASPLHF | TGTGCCAGCAGCCAAGATCTCGGGTTAGTCGCATCACCCCTCCACTTT
TRBJ2-5 | 14 | TRBV19 | . | . | CASSRRGHQETQYF | TGTGCCAGTAGTAGGCGGGGGCACCAAGAGACCCAGTACTTC
TRBJ2-7 | 13 | TRBV27 | . | . | CASSFRGGYEQYF | TGTGCCAGCAGTTTTCGGGGTGGCTACGAGCAGTACTTC
TRBJ1-2 | 15 | TRBV5-1 | . | . | CASSLGTAANYGYTF | TGCGCCAGCAGCTTGGGGACAGCTGCTAACTATGGCTACACCTTC
TRBJ1-5 | 13 | TRBV28 | . | . | CASSPTWSQPQNF | TGTGCCAGCAGTCCCACATGGAGTCAGCCCCAGAATTTT
TRBJ1-6 | 13 | TRBV5-1 | . | few | CASSLGGDSPLHF | TGCGCCAGCAGCTTGGGGGGAGATTCACCCCTCCACTTT
TRBJ1-1 | 16 | TRBV29-1 | TRBD1 | . | CSVSLPWGQSNTEAFF | TGCAGCGTTTCTCTTCCGTGGGGACAGTCGAACACTGAAGCTTTCTTT
TRBJ2-7 | 14 | TRBV7-2 | TRBD1 | . | CASSFDRDGYEQYF | TGTGCCAGCAGCTTCGACAGGGACGGTTACGAGCAGTACTTC
TRBJ2-2 | 15 | TRBV5-1 | . | . | CASSQGQLDTGELFF | TGCGCCAGCAGCCAAGGACAGTTGGACACCGGGGAGCTGTTTTTT
TRBJ1-2 | 15 | TRBV10-3 | TRBD1 | . | CAISERGQTNYGYTF | TGTGCCATCAGTGAGCGGGGACAGACCAACTATGGCTACACCTTC
TRBJ1-5 | 15 | TRBV7-6 | TRBD1 | . | CASSLAGGGIQPQHF | TGTGCCAGCAGCTTAGCTGGAGGGGGCATCCAGCCCCAGCATTTT
TRBJ1-5 | 15 | TRBV6-1 | . | . | CASSERAGWDQPQHF | TGTGCCAGCAGTGAGAGGGCAGGTTGGGATCAGCCCCAGCATTTT
TRBJ1-2 | 14 | TRBV9 | TRBD1 | . | CASSPEQGKYGYTF | TGTGCCAGCAGCCCGGAACAGGGGAAATATGGCTACACCTTC
TRBJ1-3 | 15 | TRBV7-2 | . | . | CASSRTASSGNTIYF | TGTGCCAGCAGCCGGACTGCTAGCTCTGGAAACACCATATATTTT
TRBJ2-2 | 16 | TRBV9 | TRBD2 | . | CASRPGAGGITGELFF | TGTGCCAGCAGGCCGGGGGCGGGGGGCATCACCGGGGAGCTGTTTTTT